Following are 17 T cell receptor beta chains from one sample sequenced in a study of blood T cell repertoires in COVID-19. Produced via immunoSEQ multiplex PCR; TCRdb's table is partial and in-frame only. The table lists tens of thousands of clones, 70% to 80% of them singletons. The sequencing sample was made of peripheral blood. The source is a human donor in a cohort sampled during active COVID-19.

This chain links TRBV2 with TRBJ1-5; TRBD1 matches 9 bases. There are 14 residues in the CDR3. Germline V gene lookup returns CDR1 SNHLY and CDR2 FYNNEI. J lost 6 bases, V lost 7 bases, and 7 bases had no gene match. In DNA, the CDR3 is TGTGCCAGCATGGACAGGGGCAGGGGTCAGCCCCAGCATTTT. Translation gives CASMDRGRGQPQHF.

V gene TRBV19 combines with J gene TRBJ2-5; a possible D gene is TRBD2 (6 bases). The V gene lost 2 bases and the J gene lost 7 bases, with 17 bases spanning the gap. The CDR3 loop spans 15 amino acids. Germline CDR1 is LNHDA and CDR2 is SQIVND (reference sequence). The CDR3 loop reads CASSITGLRRTTQYF. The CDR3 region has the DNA TGTGCCAGTAGTATAACGGGACTCCGGAGGACGACCCAGTACTTC.

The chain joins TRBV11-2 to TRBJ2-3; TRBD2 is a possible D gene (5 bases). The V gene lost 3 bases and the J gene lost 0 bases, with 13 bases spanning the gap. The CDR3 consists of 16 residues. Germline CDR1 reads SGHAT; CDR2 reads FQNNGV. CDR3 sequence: CASSLVLTGSTDTQYF. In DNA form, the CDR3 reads TGTGCCAGCAGCTTGGTTCTTACGGGGAGCACAGATACGCAGTATTTT.

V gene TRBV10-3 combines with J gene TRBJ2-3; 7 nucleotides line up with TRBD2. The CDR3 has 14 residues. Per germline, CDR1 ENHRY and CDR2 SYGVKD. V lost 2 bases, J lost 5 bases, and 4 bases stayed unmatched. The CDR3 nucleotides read TGTGCCATCAGTGAGGAGGGAGGGTTAGATACGCAGTATTTT. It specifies CAISEEGGLDTQYF.

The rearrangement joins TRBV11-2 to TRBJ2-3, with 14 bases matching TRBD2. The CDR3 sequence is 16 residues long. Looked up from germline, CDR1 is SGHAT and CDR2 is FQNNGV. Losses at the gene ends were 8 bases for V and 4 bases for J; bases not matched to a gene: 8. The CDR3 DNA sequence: TGTGCCAGCTCGGGACTAGCGGGAGTATTGGCAGATACGCAGTATTTT. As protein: CASSGLAGVLADTQYF.

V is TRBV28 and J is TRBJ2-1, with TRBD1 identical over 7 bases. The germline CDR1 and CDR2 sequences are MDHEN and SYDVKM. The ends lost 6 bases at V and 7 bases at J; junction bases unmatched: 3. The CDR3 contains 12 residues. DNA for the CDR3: TGTGCCAGCAGGCGACAGGGAAATGAGCAGTTCTTC. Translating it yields CASRRQGNEQFF.

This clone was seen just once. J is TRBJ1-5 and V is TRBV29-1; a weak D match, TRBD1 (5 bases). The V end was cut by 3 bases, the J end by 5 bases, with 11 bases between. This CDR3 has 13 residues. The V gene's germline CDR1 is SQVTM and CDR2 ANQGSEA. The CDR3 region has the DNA TGCAGCGTTGACCAAGGGGAGGATCAGCCCCAGCATTTT. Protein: CSVDQGEDQPQHF.

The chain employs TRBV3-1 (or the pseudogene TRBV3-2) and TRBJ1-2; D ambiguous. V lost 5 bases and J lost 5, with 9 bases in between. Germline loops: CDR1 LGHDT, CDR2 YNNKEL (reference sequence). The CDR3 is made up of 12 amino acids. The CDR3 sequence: CASSGDGYGYTF. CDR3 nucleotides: TGTGCCAGCAGCGGAGACGGGTATGGCTACACCTTC.

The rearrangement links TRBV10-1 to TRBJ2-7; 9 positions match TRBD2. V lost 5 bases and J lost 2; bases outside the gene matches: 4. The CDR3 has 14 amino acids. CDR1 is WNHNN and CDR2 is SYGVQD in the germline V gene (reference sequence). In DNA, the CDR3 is TGCGCCAGCAGTCCTAGCGGGGTGACCTACGAGCAGTACTTC. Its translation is CASSPSGVTYEQYF.

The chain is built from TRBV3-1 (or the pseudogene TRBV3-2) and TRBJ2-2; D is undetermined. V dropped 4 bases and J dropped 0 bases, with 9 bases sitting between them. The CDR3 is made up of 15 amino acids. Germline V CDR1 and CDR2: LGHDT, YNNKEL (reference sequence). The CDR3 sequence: CASSLADANTGELFF. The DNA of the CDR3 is TGTGCCAGCAGCCTAGCAGACGCGAACACCGGGGAGCTGTTTTTT.

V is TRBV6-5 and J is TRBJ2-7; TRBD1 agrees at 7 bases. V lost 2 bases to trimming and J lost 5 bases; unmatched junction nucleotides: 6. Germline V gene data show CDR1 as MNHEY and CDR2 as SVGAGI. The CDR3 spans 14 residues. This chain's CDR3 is CASSYAQGLNEQYF. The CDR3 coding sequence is TGTGCCAGCAGTTACGCACAGGGGTTAAACGAGCAGTACTTC.

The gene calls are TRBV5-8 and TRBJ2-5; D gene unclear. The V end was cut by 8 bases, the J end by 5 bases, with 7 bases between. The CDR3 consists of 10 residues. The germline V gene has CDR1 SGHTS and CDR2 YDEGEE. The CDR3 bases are TGTGCCAGTCAGAGGGAGACCCAGTACTTC. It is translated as CASQRETQYF.

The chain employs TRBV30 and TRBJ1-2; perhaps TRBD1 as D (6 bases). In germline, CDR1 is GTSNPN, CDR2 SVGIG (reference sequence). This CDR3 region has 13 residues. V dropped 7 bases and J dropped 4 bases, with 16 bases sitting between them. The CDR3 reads CAYPALGGYGYTF. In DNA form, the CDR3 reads TGTGCCTATCCCGCGCTAGGGGGCTATGGCTACACCTTC.

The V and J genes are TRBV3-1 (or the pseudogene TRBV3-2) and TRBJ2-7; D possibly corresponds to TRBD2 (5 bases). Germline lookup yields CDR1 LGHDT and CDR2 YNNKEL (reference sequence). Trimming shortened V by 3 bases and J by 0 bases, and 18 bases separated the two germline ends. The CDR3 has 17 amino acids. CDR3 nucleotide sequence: TGTGCCAGCAGCCACGGCCTCTGGACTCATAGCTCCTACGAGCAGTACTTC. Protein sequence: CASSHGLWTHSSYEQYF.

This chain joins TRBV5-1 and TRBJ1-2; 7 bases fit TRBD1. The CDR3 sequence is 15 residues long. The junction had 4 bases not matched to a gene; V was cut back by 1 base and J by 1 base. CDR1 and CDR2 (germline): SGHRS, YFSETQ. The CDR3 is CASSLQGGDNYGYTF. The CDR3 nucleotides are TGCGCCAGCAGCTTGCAAGGGGGCGATAACTATGGCTACACCTTC.

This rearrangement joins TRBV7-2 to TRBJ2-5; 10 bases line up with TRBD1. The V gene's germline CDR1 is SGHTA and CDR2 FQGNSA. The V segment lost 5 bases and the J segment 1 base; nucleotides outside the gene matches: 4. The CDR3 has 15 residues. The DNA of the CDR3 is TGTGCCAGCAGCAAGGACAGGGGGGGCCAAGAGACCCAGTACTTC. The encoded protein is CASSKDRGGQETQYF.

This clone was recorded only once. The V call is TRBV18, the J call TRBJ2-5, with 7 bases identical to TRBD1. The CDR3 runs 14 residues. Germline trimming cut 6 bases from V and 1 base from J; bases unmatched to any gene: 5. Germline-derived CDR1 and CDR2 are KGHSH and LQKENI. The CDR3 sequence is CASSPTGLQETQYF. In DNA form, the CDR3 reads TGTGCCAGCTCCCCGACAGGGCTCCAAGAGACCCAGTACTTC. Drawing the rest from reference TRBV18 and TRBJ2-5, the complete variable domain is NAGVMQNPRHLVRRRGQEARLRCSPMKGHSHVYWYRQLPEEGLKFMVYLQKENIIDESGMPKERFSAEFPKEGPSILRIQQVVRGDSAAYFCASSPTGLQETQYFGPGTRLLVL.